This T cell receptor beta chain appears in the sequencing data of a study of siplizumab effects on memory and regulatory T cells. In the study overall: Mixed lymphocyte reactions were paired, with siplizumab at about 1 ug/mL or without drug. Regarding the study as a whole: Versus more than 25% in controls, the mappable alloreactive CD4+ clones averaged about 74% Treg-derived with siplizumab.

Kept together in coculture, the mixed lymphocyte reaction cells spent around six days at 37°C. Concerning this clone: The antigen is not known.

Sequenced by immunoSEQ multiplex PCR; TCRdb stores in-frame clones only, minus some. The sample contains 17,000 or so clones, around half of which appear only once. CDR3 length equals 15 residues. V was clipped by 0 bases and J by 4 bases, with 9 bases between them. Germline V CDR1 and CDR2: SNHLY, FYNNEI. Sequenced: CFSE-low (dividing) CD4+ T cells sorted from an allogeneic mixed lymphocyte reaction. The sequence was obtained from a human donor in good health; the cells came from an allogeneic mixed lymphocyte reaction. V usage is TRBV2 and J usage is TRBJ2-2; no reliable D call. The CDR3 sequence is CASSEAPRLTGELFF. The CDR3 DNA sequence: TGTGCCAGCAGTGAAGCGCCCCGACTCACCGGGGAGCTGTTTTTT.